The clone carrying this TCR beta chain was detected ten times or more. The sample is drawn from a study of T-cell reconstitution after alpha-beta-depleted transplantation in children. This CDR3 spans 15 amino acids. J lost 4 bases, V lost 1 base, and 4 bases had no gene match. Per the germline V gene, CDR1 is ENHRY and CDR2 is SYGVKD. The TCRbeta library incorporated unique molecular identifiers. Via MiXCR, TCRdb re-called the PCR reads, giving one row per CDR3 protein. The sample shows fewer than 90,000 distinct CDR3 sequences, more than 5.5% of them seen only once. The sample in question was PBMCs from the stem cell graft donor, obtained from the stem cell graft. The chain couples TRBV10-3 to TRBJ2-1; 7 nucleotides agree with TRBD1. This sequence was found in a human donor who donated a stem cell graft to a child with acute lymphoblastic leukemia. This CDR3 is CAISELQGMYNEQFF. CDR3 in DNA: TGTGCCATCAGTGAGTTACAGGGGATGTACAATGAGCAGTTCTTC.